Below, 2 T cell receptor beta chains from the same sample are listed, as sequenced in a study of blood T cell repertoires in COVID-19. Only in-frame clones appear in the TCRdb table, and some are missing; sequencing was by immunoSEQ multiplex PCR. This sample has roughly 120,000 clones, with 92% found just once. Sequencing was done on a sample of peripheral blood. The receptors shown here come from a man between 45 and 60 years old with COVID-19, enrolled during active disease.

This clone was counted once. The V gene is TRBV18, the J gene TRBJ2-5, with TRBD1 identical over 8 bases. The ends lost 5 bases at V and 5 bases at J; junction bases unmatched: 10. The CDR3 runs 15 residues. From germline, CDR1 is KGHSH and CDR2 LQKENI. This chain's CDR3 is CASSSAWTGKETQYF. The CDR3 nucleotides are TGTGCCAGCTCATCCGCCTGGACAGGGAAGGAGACCCAGTACTTC.

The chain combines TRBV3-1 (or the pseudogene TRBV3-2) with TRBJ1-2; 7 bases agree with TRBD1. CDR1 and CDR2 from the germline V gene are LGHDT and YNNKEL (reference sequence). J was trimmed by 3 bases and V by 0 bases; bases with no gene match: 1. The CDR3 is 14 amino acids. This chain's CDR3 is CASSQEGQYYGYTF. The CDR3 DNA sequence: TGTGCCAGCAGCCAAGAGGGACAGTACTATGGCTACACCTTC.